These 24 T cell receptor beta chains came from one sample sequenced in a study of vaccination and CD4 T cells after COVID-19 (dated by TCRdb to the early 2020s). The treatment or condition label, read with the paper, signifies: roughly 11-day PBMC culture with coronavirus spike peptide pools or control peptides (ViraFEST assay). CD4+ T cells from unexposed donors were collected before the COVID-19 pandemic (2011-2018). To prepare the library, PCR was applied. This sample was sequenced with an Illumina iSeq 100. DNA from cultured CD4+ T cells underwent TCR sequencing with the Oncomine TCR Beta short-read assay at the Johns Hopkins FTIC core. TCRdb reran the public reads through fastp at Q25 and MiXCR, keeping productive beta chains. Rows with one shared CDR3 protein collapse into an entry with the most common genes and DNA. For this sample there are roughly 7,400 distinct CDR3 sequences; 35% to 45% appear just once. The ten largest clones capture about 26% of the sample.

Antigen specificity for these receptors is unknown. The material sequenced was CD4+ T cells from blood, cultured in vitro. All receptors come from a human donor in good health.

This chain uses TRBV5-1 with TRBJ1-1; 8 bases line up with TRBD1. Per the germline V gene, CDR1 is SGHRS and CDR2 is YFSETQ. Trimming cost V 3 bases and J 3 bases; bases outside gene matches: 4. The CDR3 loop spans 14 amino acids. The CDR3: CASSSDRGYTEAFF. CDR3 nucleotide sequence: TGCGCCAGCAGCTCCGACAGGGGCTACACTGAAGCTTTCTTT.

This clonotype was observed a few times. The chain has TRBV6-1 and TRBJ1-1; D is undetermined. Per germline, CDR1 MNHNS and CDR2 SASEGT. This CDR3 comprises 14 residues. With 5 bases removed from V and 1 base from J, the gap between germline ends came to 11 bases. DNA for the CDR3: TGTGCCAGCAGTAGAAATGCACAGAACACTGAAGCTTTCTTT. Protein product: CASSRNAQNTEAFF.

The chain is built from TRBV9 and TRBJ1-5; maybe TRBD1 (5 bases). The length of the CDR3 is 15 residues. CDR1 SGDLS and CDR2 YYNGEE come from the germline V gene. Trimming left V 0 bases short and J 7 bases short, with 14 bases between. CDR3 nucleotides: TGTGCCAGCAGCGTAGGCGGGACTGTGGAACAGCCCCAGCATTTT. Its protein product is CASSVGGTVEQPQHF.

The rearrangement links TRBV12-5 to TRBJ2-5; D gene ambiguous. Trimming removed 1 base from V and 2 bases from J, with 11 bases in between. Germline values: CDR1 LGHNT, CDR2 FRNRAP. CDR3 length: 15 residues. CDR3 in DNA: TGTGCTAGTGGTTTGGGACTCCTACAGCAAGAGACCCAGTACTTC. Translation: CASGLGLLQQETQYF.

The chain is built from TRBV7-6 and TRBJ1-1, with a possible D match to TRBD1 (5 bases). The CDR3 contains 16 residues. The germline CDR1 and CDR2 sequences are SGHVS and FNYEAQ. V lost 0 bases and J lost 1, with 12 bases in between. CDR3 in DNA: TGTGCCAGCAGCTTAGCCGGGCAGGGTGGGAACACTGAAGCTTTCTTT. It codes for CASSLAGQGGNTEAFF.

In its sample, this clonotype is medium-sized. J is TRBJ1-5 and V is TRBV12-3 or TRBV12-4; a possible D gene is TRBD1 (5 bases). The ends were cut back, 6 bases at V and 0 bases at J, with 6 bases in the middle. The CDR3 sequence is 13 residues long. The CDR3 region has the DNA TGTGCCAGCAGAACAGGTAGCAATCAGCCCCAGCATTTT. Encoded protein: CASRTGSNQPQHF.

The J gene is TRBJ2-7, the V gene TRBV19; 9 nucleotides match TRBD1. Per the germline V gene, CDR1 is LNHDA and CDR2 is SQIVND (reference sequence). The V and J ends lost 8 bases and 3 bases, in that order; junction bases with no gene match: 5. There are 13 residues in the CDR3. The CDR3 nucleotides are TGTGCCAGTGGACAGGGGATCGGCTACGAGCAGTACTTC. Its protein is CASGQGIGYEQYF.

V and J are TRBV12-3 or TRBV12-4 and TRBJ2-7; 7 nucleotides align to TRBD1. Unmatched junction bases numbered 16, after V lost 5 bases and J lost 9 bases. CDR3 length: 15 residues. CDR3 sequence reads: CASSPRQGSTQGQYF. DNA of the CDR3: TGTGCCAGCAGTCCCCGACAGGGTTCCACCCAGGGGCAGTACTTC.

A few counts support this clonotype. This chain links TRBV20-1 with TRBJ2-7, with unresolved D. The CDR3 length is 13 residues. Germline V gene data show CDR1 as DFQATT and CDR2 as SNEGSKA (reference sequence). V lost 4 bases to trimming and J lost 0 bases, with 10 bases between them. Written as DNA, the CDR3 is TGCAGTGCTACTCCATCTGTCTCCTACGAGCAGTACTTC. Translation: CSATPSVSYEQYF.

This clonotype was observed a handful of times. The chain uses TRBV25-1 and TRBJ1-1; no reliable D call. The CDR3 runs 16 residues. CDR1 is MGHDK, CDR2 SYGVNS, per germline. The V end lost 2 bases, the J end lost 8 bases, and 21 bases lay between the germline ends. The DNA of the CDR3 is TGTGCCAGCAGTGAAGGATTTACAGCCGGTCCGACAGAAGCTTTCTTT. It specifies CASSEGFTAGPTEAFF.

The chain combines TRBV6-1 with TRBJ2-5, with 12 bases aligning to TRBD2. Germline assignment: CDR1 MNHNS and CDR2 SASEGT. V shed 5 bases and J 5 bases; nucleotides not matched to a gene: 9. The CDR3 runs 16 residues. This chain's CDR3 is CASSRVLAGGGETQYF. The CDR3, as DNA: TGTGCCAGCAGTCGCGTACTAGCGGGGGGTGGGGAGACCCAGTACTTC.

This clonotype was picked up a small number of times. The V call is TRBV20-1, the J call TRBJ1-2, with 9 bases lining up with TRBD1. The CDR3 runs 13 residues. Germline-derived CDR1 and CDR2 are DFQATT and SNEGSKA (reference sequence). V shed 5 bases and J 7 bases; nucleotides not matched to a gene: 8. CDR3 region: CSAGLGQGFGYTF. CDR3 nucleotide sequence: TGCAGTGCTGGCCTGGGACAGGGTTTTGGCTACACCTTC.

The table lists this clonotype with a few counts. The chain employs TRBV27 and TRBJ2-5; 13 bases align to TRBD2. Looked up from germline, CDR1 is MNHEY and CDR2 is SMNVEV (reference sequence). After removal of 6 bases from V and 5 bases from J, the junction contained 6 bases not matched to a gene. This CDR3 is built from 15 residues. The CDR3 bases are TGTGCCAGCAGATTCTCGACTAGCGGGGGGGAGACCCAGTACTTC. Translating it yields CASRFSTSGGETQYF.

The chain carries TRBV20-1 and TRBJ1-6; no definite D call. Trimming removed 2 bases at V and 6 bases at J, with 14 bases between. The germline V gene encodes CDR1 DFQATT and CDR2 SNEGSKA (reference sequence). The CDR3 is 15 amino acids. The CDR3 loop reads CSARSGIRGNSPLHF. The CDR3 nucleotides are TGCAGTGCTAGAAGCGGCATTCGGGGTAATTCACCCCTCCACTTT.

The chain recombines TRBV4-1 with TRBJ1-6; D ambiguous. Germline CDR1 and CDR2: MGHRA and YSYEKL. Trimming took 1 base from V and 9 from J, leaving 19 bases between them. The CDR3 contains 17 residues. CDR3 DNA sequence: TGCGCCAGCAGCCAAGTCCAAATTAGTGTAATCAGTTCACCCCTCCACTTT. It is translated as CASSQVQISVISSPLHF.

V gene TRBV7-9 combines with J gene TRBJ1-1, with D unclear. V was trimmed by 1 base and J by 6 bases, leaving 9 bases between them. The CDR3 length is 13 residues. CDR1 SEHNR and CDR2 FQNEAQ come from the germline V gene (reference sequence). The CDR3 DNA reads TGTGCCAGCAGCTTAGAAGATCGTGCTGAAGCTTTCTTT. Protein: CASSLEDRAEAFF.

CDR3 in amino acids: CASKGGSNQPQHF. The CDR3 DNA is TGTGCCAGCAAGGGGGGGAGCAATCAGCCCCAGCATTTT. The V gene is TRBV11-2, the J gene TRBJ1-5, with D possibly being TRBD1 (6 bases). The germline V and J ends were trimmed by 7 bases and 1 base, with 8 bases remaining between them. From germline, CDR1 is SGHAT and CDR2 FQNNGV. CDR3 size: 13 residues.

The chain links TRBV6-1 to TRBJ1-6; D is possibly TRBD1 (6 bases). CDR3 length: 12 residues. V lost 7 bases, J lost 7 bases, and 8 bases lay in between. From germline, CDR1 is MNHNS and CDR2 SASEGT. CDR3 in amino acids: CASMQGNSPLHF. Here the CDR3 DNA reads TGTGCCAGCATGCAGGGGAATTCACCCCTCCACTTT.

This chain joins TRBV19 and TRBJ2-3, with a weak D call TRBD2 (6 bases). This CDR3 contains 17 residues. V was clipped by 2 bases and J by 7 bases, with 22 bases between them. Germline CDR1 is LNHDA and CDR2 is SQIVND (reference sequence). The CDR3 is CASSILEGSVTVNTQYF. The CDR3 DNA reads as TGTGCCAGTAGTATATTGGAGGGGTCAGTGACCGTAAATACGCAGTATTTT.

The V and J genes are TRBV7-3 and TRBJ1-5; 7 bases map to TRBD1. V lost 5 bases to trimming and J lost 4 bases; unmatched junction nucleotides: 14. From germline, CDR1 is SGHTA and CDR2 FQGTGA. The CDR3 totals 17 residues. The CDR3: CASSHIPTGTENQPQHF. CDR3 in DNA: TGTGCCAGCAGCCACATACCCACCGGGACAGAAAATCAGCCCCAGCATTTT.

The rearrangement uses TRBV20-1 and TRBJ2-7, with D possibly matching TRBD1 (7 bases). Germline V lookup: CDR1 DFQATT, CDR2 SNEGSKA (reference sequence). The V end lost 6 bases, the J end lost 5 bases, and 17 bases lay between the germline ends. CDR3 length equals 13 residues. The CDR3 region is CSAASGGFDEQYF. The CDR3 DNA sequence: TGCAGTGCCGCGTCAGGGGGGTTCGACGAGCAGTACTTC.

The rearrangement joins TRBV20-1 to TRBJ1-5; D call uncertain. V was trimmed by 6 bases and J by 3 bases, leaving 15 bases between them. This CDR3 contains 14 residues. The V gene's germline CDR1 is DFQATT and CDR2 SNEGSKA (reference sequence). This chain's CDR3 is CSAAMGPPNQPQHF. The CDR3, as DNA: TGCAGTGCCGCCATGGGCCCCCCCAATCAGCCCCAGCATTTT.

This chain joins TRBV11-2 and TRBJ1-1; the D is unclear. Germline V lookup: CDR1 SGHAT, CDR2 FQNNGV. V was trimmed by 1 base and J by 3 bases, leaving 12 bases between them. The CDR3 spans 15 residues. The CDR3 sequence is CASSLGGRSYTEAFF. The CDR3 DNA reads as TGTGCCAGCAGCTTAGGAGGGCGCAGCTACACTGAAGCTTTCTTT. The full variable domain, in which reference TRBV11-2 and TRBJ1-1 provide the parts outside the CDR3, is EAGVAQSPRYKIIEKRQSVAFWCNPISGHATLYWYQQILGQGPKLLIQFQNNGVVDDSQLPKDRFSAERLKGVDSTLKIQPAKLEDSAVYLCASSLGGRSYTEAFFGQGTRLTVV.

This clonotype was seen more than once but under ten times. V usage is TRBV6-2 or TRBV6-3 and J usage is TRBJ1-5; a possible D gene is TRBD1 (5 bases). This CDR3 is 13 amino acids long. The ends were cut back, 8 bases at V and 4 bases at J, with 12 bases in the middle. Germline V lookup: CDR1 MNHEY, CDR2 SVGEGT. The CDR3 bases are TGTGCCAGCGCTGACAGTCGTAATCAGCCCCAGCATTTT. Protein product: CASADSRNQPQHF.